Shown below are 2 T cell receptor beta chains from a single sample sequenced in a study of early T cells in non-severe SARS-CoV-2 infection (dated by TCRdb to 2020 to 2023). Receptor libraries were prepared by 5' RACE. Sequencing relied on a NextSeq 500. TCRdb took the public reads, trimmed them with fastp at Q25, ran MiXCR for clone calling and kept in-frame beta chains. All rows with the same CDR3 protein become a single entry with the most common DNA and genes. This sample lists more than 65,000 distinct CDR3 sequences; under 15% were detected once. The ten largest clones take up less than 3% of the sample. The specimen was whole blood, collected at baseline. The receptors here all came from an adult who was a healthcare worker with PCR-confirmed SARS-CoV-2 infection or an uninfected control (not recorded which).

The CDR3 spells CASSWLTGGINTGELFF. The DNA for the CDR3 is TGTGCCAGCAGCTGGCTCACAGGGGGGATCAACACCGGGGAGCTGTTTTTT. The chain combines TRBV11-2 with TRBJ2-2; 8 bases line up with TRBD1. Germline V gives CDR1 SGHAT, CDR2 FQNNGV. The CDR3 totals 17 residues. J lost 2 bases, V lost 4 bases, and 9 bases had no gene match.

V usage is TRBV7-2 and J usage is TRBJ1-6, with D possibly being TRBD1 (5 bases). Germline loops: CDR1 SGHTA, CDR2 FQGNSA. There are 15 residues in the CDR3. Trimming pared 2 bases from V and 2 bases from J, leaving 7 bases between. CDR3 amino acids: CASSLSGTYNSPLHF. As DNA, the CDR3 is TGTGCCAGCAGCTTATCAGGGACCTATAATTCACCCCTCCACTTT.